The 7 T cell receptor beta chains below come from one sample, sequenced in a study of CD8+CD57+ T cells in acquired aplastic anemia. TCR beta VDJ and CDR3 were profiled, and genomic DNA was the template. TCRdb ran MiXCR on the reads and lists one entry per CDR3 protein. The repertoire includes 400,000 to 500,000 distinct CDR3 sequences, 65% to 80% of them detected once, and around 4% sits in the top ten. Sequencing was performed on sorted CD4+, CD8+, or CD8+CD57+ T cells (not recorded which) from PBMCs. Receptors originate from a human donor in good health, serving as a control.

Note on this clonotype: It is likely a read error, because the conserved phenylalanine at the end of the CDR3 is missing. The DNA is omitted, as the CDR3 cannot be located on it reliably, and the CDR3 follows TCRdb's listing. The rearrangement joins TRBV2 to TRBJ1-4. The CDR3 sequence runs 14 residues, both termini included. The V gene's germline CDR1 is SNHLY and CDR2 FYNNEI. The CDR3 loop reads CASSEDEGDDKLHY.

The rearrangement joins TRBV7-2 to TRBJ2-1; D unclear. The CDR3 spans 15 residues. The V end lost 5 bases, the J end lost 8 bases, and 19 bases lay between the germline ends. Germline CDR1 SGHTA, CDR2 FQGNSA. The CDR3 DNA reads TGTGCCAGCAGCGTAGGATGCGACCGGGCACATGAGCAGTTCTTC. Amino acids: CASSVGCDRAHEQFF.

This clonotype was picked up one time. The gene calls are TRBV19 and TRBJ1-3, with 7 bases that match TRBD1. Trimming at V came to 6 bases and at J to 8 bases, leaving 13 bases not matched to a gene. This CDR3 has 15 amino acids. Germline CDR1 reads LNHDA; CDR2 reads SQIVND (reference sequence). For the CDR3, the DNA is TGTGCCAGTAGATCGCGGACAGGAGGAGGATACACCATATATTTT. This gives the protein CASRSRTGGGYTIYF.

This chain uses TRBV20-1 with TRBJ2-7, with no clear D. There are 16 residues in the CDR3. V was pared by 2 bases and J by 4 bases, with 21 bases between. Germline CDR1 DFQATT, CDR2 SNEGSKA (reference sequence). DNA of the CDR3: TGCAGTGCTAGACAAATCAGGAACACTGATAGTTACGAGCAGTACTTC. Amino acid sequence: CSARQIRNTDSYEQYF.

This clonotype has just a few counts. The CDR3 loop reads CASSQERLAGADTQYF. For the CDR3, the DNA is TGTGCCAGCAGCCAAGAACGACTAGCGGGGGCTGATACGCAGTATTTT. The V call is TRBV3-1, the J call TRBJ2-3; TRBD2 matches 12 bases. Trimming took 0 bases from V and 6 from J; bases not matched to a gene: 4. CDR3 length equals 16 residues. Germline CDR1 is LGHDT and CDR2 is YNNKEL (reference sequence).

This clonotype was recorded many times. The chain employs TRBV6-1 and TRBJ1-1; D is possibly TRBD1 (6 bases). The CDR3 is 17 amino acids. Germline CDR1 and CDR2: MNHNS and SASEGT. Trimming removed 1 base from V and 0 bases from J, with 15 bases in between. CDR3 bases: TGTGCCAGCAGTGAAGATGGGACAAGGGGTCTGAACACTGAAGCTTTCTTT. Protein: CASSEDGTRGLNTEAFF.

This clonotype was picked up one time. The chain has TRBV11-3 and TRBJ2-7, with D tentatively TRBD2 (7 bases). The germline CDR1 and CDR2 sequences are SGHNT and YENEEA. The CDR3 has 12 amino acids. Trimming removed 5 bases at V and 9 bases at J, with 14 bases between. The CDR3 DNA sequence: TGTGCCAGCAGCCTAAGGGGGGGGGGGCAGTACTTC. Translation: CASSLRGGGQYF. The full variable domain, its missing parts supplied by reference TRBV11-3 and TRBJ2-7, is EAGVVQSPRYKIIEKKQPVAFWCNPISGHNTLYWYLQNLGQGPELLIRYENEEAVDDSQLPKDRFSAERLKGVDSTLKIQPAELGDSAVYLCASSLRGGGQYFGPGTRLTVT.